This passage covers 10 T cell receptor beta chains from one sample sequenced in a study of blood T cell repertoires in COVID-19. Sequencing was performed with immunoSEQ multiplex PCR; in TCRdb, only in-frame clones are kept and a portion is missing. In the table there are 99,000 or so clones, approximately 86% of which are singletons. The sample consisted of peripheral blood. The source is a woman aged 55 to 70 in a cohort sampled during active or convalescent COVID-19.

The J gene is TRBJ1-6, the V gene TRBV11-2; 11 bases agree with TRBD1. The CDR3 spans 15 residues. The junction had 3 bases not matched to a gene; V was cut back by 5 bases and J by 6 bases. Germline V gene data show CDR1 as SGHAT and CDR2 as FQNNGV. This CDR3 is CASSLGTGGNSPLHF. In nucleotides, the CDR3 is TGTGCCAGCAGCCTAGGGACAGGGGGTAATTCACCCCTCCACTTT.

The J gene is TRBJ2-1, the V gene TRBV5-1; 8 bases align to TRBD2. The length of the CDR3 is 16 residues. J gave up 2 bases and V 0 bases, and 4 bases lay outside the gene matches. The germline gives CDR1 SGHRS, CDR2 YFSETQ. CDR3 coding DNA: TGCGCCAGCAGCTTGGCGGGGGGGTTGGCCTACAATGAGCAGTTCTTC. It specifies CASSLAGGLAYNEQFF.

The chain employs TRBV4-1 and TRBJ2-7; no clear D gene. V lost 3 bases to trimming and J lost 0 bases, with 12 bases between them. CDR3 length equals 15 residues. Germline values: CDR1 MGHRA, CDR2 YSYEKL. CDR3 nucleotide sequence: TGCGCCAGCAGCCAGGGCCAGCCCTCCTCCTACGAGCAGTACTTC. Translation: CASSQGQPSSYEQYF.

CDR3 nucleotide sequence: TGTGCCAGCAGCTTAGAGCCAGTGGAGACCCAGTACTTC. Translation gives CASSLEPVETQYF. The chain carries TRBV11-2 and TRBJ2-5; D is ambiguous. This CDR3 spans 13 amino acids. V was clipped by 0 bases and J by 5 bases, with 7 bases between them. The germline V gene encodes CDR1 SGHAT and CDR2 FQNNGV.

The rearrangement links TRBV6-1 to TRBJ1-2, with 10 bases that match TRBD1. Germline lookup yields CDR1 MNHNS and CDR2 SASEGT. The junction had 8 bases not matched to a gene; V was cut back by 2 bases and J by 2 bases. This CDR3 is built from 17 residues. In DNA, the CDR3 is TGTGCCAGCAGTGAAACGGACAGGGGGACATTGAACTATGGCTACACCTTC. Its translation: CASSETDRGTLNYGYTF.

This chain connects TRBV19 to TRBJ1-2; tentatively, D is TRBD1 (6 bases). CDR3 size: 13 residues. Germline values: CDR1 LNHDA, CDR2 SQIVND (reference sequence). Trimming removed 5 bases from V and 5 bases from J, with 12 bases in between. Here the CDR3 reads CASSPPDSYGYTF. The DNA of the CDR3 is TGTGCCAGTAGTCCCCCGGACAGTTATGGCTACACCTTC.

A few counts support this clone. The rearrangement joins TRBV14 to TRBJ1-2, with D maybe TRBD1 (5 bases). V dropped 3 bases and J dropped 7 bases, with 12 bases sitting between them. CDR1 and CDR2 from the germline V gene are SGHDN and FVKESK. CDR3 length: 13 amino acids. CDR3 bases: TGTGCCAGCAGCCACGCAGGGTCGAGTGGCTACACCTTC. Translated, it gives CASSHAGSSGYTF. Looking up the rest from reference TRBV14 and TRBJ1-2 gives the full variable domain: EAGVTQFPSHSVIEKGQTVTLRCDPISGHDNLYWYRRVMGKEIKFLLHFVKESKQDESGMPNNRFLAERTGGTYSTLKVQPAELEDSGVYFCASSHAGSSGYTFGSGTRLTVV.

The chain uses TRBV10-3 and TRBJ2-1; 7 positions agree with TRBD2. The J segment lost 1 base and the V segment lost 4 bases, leaving 4 bases of the junction unmatched. The CDR3 length is 15 residues. CDR1 and CDR2 (germline): ENHRY, SYGVKD. DNA of the CDR3: TGTGCCATCAGTGTGGCTAGCGGATCCTACAATGAGCAGTTCTTC. Its translation: CAISVASGSYNEQFF.

The V call is TRBV29-1, the J call TRBJ2-5; 7 positions match TRBD1. This CDR3 spans 16 amino acids. Germline CDR1 reads SQVTM; CDR2 reads ANQGSEA. The V gene end was trimmed by 4 bases and the J gene end by 5 bases; junction bases not matched to a gene: 16. In nucleotides, the CDR3 is TGCAGCGTTGCGGGCAGGGGGTTAAACTATGCGGAGACCCAGTACTTC. It encodes CSVAGRGLNYAETQYF.

The rearrangement uses TRBV28 and TRBJ1-6; D perhaps matches TRBD1 (6 bases). The CDR3 runs to 16 residues. CDR1 and CDR2 (germline): MDHEN, SYDVKM. Trimming took 6 bases from V and 4 from J, leaving 16 bases between them. The CDR3 DNA is TGTGCCAGCAGCTATGGAAGGGGGTTATATAATTCACCCCTCCACTTT. This codes for CASSYGRGLYNSPLHF.